A single sample gave rise to the 27 T cell receptor beta chains below, sequenced in a study of T-cell memory formation after mild COVID-19. TCRdb independently ran MiXCR on the 5' RACE reads; one entry per CDR3 protein. This table holds roughly 240,000 distinct CDR3 sequences, 15% found once. Sequencing was performed on PBMCs or a T cell subset sorted from them (not recorded which). These receptors were collected from an adult woman who had mild COVID-19 (a few samples of this study predate the infection). Cell type and time point are not known.

This clonotype appeared a few times. The rearrangement links TRBV18 to TRBJ2-1; 9 bases line up with TRBD2. CDR3 length: 14 residues. CDR1 is KGHSH, CDR2 LQKENI, per germline. V lost 1 base, J lost 8 bases, and 3 bases stayed unmatched. CDR3: CASSPRGLAYEQFF. CDR3 sequence (DNA): TGTGCCAGCTCACCACGGGGACTAGCTTATGAGCAGTTCTTC. Supplemented by reference TRBV18 and TRBJ2-1, the full variable domain reads NAGVMQNPRHLVRRRGQEARLRCSPMKGHSHVYWYRQLPEEGLKFMVYLQKENIIDESGMPKERFSAEFPKEGPSILRIQQVVRGDSAAYFCASSPRGLAYEQFFGPGTRLTVL.

In its sample, this clonotype was seen a few times. The gene calls are TRBV4-2 and TRBJ2-2; possible D gene TRBD2, 7 bases. Germline V gene lookup returns CDR1 LGHNA and CDR2 YNFKEQ. V was shortened by 1 base and J by 5 bases, with 14 bases between the two germline ends. The CDR3 consists of 16 residues. The CDR3 DNA reads TGTGCCAGCAGCCAAGCGGTGGGGGGGCTAACCGGGGAGCTGTTTTTT. This sequence encodes CASSQAVGGLTGELFF.

This clonotype has a handful of counts. The rearrangement joins TRBV20-1 to TRBJ2-3; D may correspond to TRBD1 or TRBD2 (5 bases each). Germline lookup yields CDR1 DFQATT and CDR2 SNEGSKA (reference sequence). The ends were cut back, 1 base at V and 1 base at J, with 18 bases in the middle. This CDR3 spans 17 amino acids. The CDR3 nucleotides are TGCAGTGCTAGAGTTTGGGCTCGGGGCGCAGGCACAGATACGCAGTATTTT. This encodes CSARVWARGAGTDTQYF.

To note about this clonotype: Its ends do not fully match the called genes, so a read error is possible. V usage is TRBV4-2 and J usage is TRBJ1-1; D perhaps matches TRBD1 (6 bases). In germline, CDR1 is LGHNA, CDR2 YNFKEQ. This CDR3 spans 15 amino acids. CDR3 in amino acids: CASSQTDRDTLEAFF. For the CDR3, the DNA is TGTGCCAGCAGCCAAACGGACCGGGACACTCTTGAAGCCTTCTTT.

V gene TRBV6-5 combines with J gene TRBJ1-6; D may be TRBD1 (6 bases). Trimming cost V 3 bases and J 6 bases, with 18 bases left between them. The CDR3 length is 17 residues. Germline V gene data show CDR1 as MNHEY and CDR2 as SVGAGI. The CDR3 DNA sequence: TGTGCCAGCAGTTATAGTAGAGGGGGAGCATCTAATTCACCCCTCCACTTT. This translates into CASSYSRGGASNSPLHF.

The chain uses TRBV7-3 and TRBJ1-2, with TRBD1 matching 7 bases. V gave up 4 bases and J gave up 2 bases; unmatched junction bases: 7. The CDR3 is made up of 15 amino acids. Germline assignment: CDR1 SGHTA and CDR2 FQGTGA. In nucleotides, the CDR3 is TGTGCCAGCAGCTCGTGGGGGACAGACAACTATGGCTACACCTTC. It translates to CASSSWGTDNYGYTF.

The genes are TRBV19 and TRBJ2-5, with D uncertain. Per germline, CDR1 LNHDA and CDR2 SQIVND (reference sequence). The V end was cut by 5 bases, the J end by 7 bases, with 17 bases between. The CDR3 spans 14 residues. The CDR3 reads CASSSSGVTGTQYF. In DNA form, the CDR3 reads TGTGCCAGTAGTTCGAGTGGGGTCACGGGGACCCAGTACTTC. The complete variable domain, with remaining parts taken from reference TRBV19 and TRBJ2-5, reads DGGITQSPKYLFRKEGQNVTLSCEQNLNHDAMYWYRQDPGQGLRLIYYSQIVNDFQKGDIAEGYSVSREKKESFPLTVTSAQKNPTAFYLCASSSSGVTGTQYFGPGTRLLVL.

This clonotype was counted only a few times. The rearrangement joins TRBV5-1 to TRBJ1-3; no firm D call. This CDR3 has 15 amino acids. CDR1 is SGHRS and CDR2 is YFSETQ in the germline V gene. V was trimmed by 0 bases and J by 0 bases, leaving 7 bases between them. The CDR3 region is CASSLAEVSGNTIYF. In nucleotides, the CDR3 is TGCGCCAGCAGCTTGGCCGAGGTCTCTGGAAACACCATATATTTT.

In this sample, this clonotype turned up a few times. The V call is TRBV2, the J call TRBJ2-5, with 12 bases lining up with TRBD1. The CDR3 contains 16 residues. The germline CDR1 and CDR2 sequences are SNHLY and FYNNEI. After removal of 5 bases from V and 4 bases from J, the junction contained 8 bases not matched to a gene. The CDR3 DNA sequence: TGTGCCAGCAGTCATGCGCGGGACAGGGGGCGAGAGACCCAGTACTTC. This sequence encodes CASSHARDRGRETQYF.

The chain combines TRBV29-1 with TRBJ2-7, with 9 positions matching TRBD2. With 3 bases clipped from V and 3 bases from J, the junction kept 3 bases outside the gene matches. The CDR3 runs 13 residues. In germline, CDR1 is SQVTM, CDR2 ANQGSEA. The CDR3 loop is CSVDTAGGYEQYF. CDR3 DNA sequence: TGCAGCGTTGATACAGCGGGAGGCTACGAGCAGTACTTC.

This clonotype occurred many times. The V and J genes are TRBV29-1 and TRBJ2-7; the match to TRBD1 covers 7 bases. Losses at the gene ends were 4 bases for V and 6 bases for J; bases not matched to a gene: 18. The CDR3 spans 16 residues. Germline V gene data show CDR1 as SQVTM and CDR2 as ANQGSEA. DNA of the CDR3: TGCAGCGTTGGACGCGGCGGCATGGGGGCAGGGGGCGAGCAGTACTTC. Amino acid sequence: CSVGRGGMGAGGEQYF.

The chain uses TRBV11-3 and TRBJ2-3; TRBD2 aligns across 10 bases. V was pared by 1 base and J by 2 bases, with 3 bases of the junction left unmatched. The CDR3 loop spans 16 amino acids. CDR1 SGHNT and CDR2 YENEEA come from the germline V gene. In DNA form, the CDR3 reads TGTGCCAGCAGCTTAGTAAGCGGGGGGGTCACAGATACGCAGTATTTT. It translates to CASSLVSGGVTDTQYF.

The chain combines TRBV24-1 with TRBJ2-7; 10 positions match TRBD1. The CDR3 length is 16 residues. Unmatched junction bases numbered 9, after V lost 2 bases and J lost 6 bases. Looked up from germline, CDR1 is KGHDR and CDR2 is SFDVKD. This CDR3 is CATSDSADRGRREQYF. The CDR3 nucleotides are TGTGCCACCAGTGATTCTGCTGACAGGGGGCGCCGCGAGCAGTACTTC.

There are many counts of this clonotype. CDR3 sequence reads: CASSSQGLLRSTDTQYF. CDR3 DNA sequence: TGTGCCAGCAGCTCACAAGGACTTCTTCGGAGCACAGATACGCAGTATTTT. This chain joins TRBV7-2 and TRBJ2-3; tentatively, D is TRBD2 (5 bases). From germline, CDR1 is SGHTA and CDR2 FQGNSA. There are 17 residues in the CDR3. V lost 4 bases, J lost 0 bases, and 17 bases lay in between.

V usage is TRBV4-1 and J usage is TRBJ1-5; 7 bases are shared with TRBD1. Germline loops: CDR1 MGHRA, CDR2 YSYEKL. CDR3 size: 16 residues. Trimming cost V 2 bases and J 9 bases; bases outside gene matches: 13. The CDR3 region is CASSQSGTAGLRPQHF. The CDR3 nucleotides are TGCGCCAGCAGCCAATCCGGGACAGCGGGTCTACGGCCCCAGCATTTT.

This clonotype was seen only a few times. The V and J genes are TRBV6-5 and TRBJ2-5; 7 bases match TRBD2. Per germline, CDR1 MNHEY and CDR2 SVGAGI. Trimming took 6 bases from V and 6 from J; bases not matched to a gene: 10. The CDR3 covers 14 residues. In nucleotides, the CDR3 is TGTGCCAGCAGCCGGTCCAGGGAGGGGAAGACCCAGTACTTC. This translates into CASSRSREGKTQYF.

The chain is built from TRBV14 and TRBJ1-1, with D unresolved. The CDR3 consists of 13 residues. Germline V gene lookup returns CDR1 SGHDN and CDR2 FVKESK. The V and J ends lost 0 bases and 7 bases respectively, with 9 bases between them. CDR3 sequence: CASSQEAYDEAFF. CDR3 bases: TGTGCCAGCAGCCAAGAGGCCTATGATGAAGCTTTCTTT.

The V call is TRBV12-3 or TRBV12-4, the J call TRBJ1-1; D gene uncertain. V was cut by 3 bases and J by 1 base, with 9 bases left in between. The CDR3 runs to 14 residues. For the CDR3, the DNA is TGTGCCAGCAGTTTCAGACGGCAGAACACTGAAGCTTTCTTT. Its translation is CASSFRRQNTEAFF.

This chain uses TRBV20-1 with TRBJ1-4; 9 bases align to TRBD1. The CDR3 spans 14 residues. V dropped 5 bases and J dropped 8; count of bases not matched to a gene: 9. Germline V gene data show CDR1 as DFQATT and CDR2 as SNEGSKA (reference sequence). CDR3 residues: CSAEAGTGTEKLFF. CDR3 nucleotide sequence: TGCAGTGCTGAGGCCGGGACAGGGACAGAAAAACTGTTTTTT.

The chain carries TRBV7-8 and TRBJ2-4; D is undetermined. This CDR3 region has 16 residues. Trimming shortened V by 0 bases and J by 1 base, and 10 bases separated the two germline ends. Germline V gene sequence: CDR1 SGHVS, CDR2 FQNEAQ. CDR3 residues: CASSLAVLGAKNIQYF. The CDR3 DNA reads TGTGCCAGCAGCTTAGCGGTGTTGGGGGCCAAAAACATTCAGTACTTC.

This rearrangement joins TRBV12-3 or TRBV12-4 to TRBJ2-1, with 8 bases lining up with TRBD2. This CDR3 has 14 amino acids. V lost 6 bases and J lost 8; bases outside the gene matches: 9. The CDR3 here is CASRGVAGSYEQFF. The CDR3 nucleotides read TGTGCCAGCAGGGGGGTAGCGGGATCTTATGAGCAGTTCTTC.

This sequence joins TRBV9 and TRBJ1-2; 8 nucleotides align to TRBD1. Trimming at V came to 0 bases and at J to 7 bases, leaving 5 bases not matched to a gene. The CDR3 is 14 amino acids. From germline, CDR1 is SGDLS and CDR2 YYNGEE. The CDR3 protein is CASSVEDRVGGYTF. CDR3 DNA sequence: TGTGCCAGCAGCGTAGAGGACAGGGTTGGTGGCTACACCTTC.

The sample holds many counts of this clonotype. The genes are TRBV5-1 and TRBJ2-2; 10 nucleotides agree with TRBD2. From germline, CDR1 is SGHRS and CDR2 YFSETQ. V shed 0 bases and J 6 bases; nucleotides not matched to a gene: 2. The CDR3 covers 15 residues. CDR3 sequence reads: CASSLASGSPGELFF. In DNA form, the CDR3 reads TGCGCCAGCAGCTTGGCTAGCGGGAGTCCCGGGGAGCTGTTTTTT.

This sequence joins TRBV4-3 and TRBJ1-2; D is unclear. The CDR3 is 15 amino acids. V lost 5 bases and J 2 bases, leaving 15 bases between the germline ends. In germline, CDR1 is LGHNA, CDR2 YSLEER. The CDR3 DNA reads as TGCGCCAGCAGCTTGGATCCTAGGCCCAACTATGGCTACACCTTC. Residues: CASSLDPRPNYGYTF.

The rearrangement uses TRBV11-3 and TRBJ1-4; D is possibly TRBD1 (6 bases). This CDR3 is built from 14 residues. V was clipped by 3 bases and J by 7 bases, with 12 bases between them. CDR1 and CDR2 from the germline V gene are SGHNT and YENEEA. For the CDR3, the DNA is TGTGCCAGCAGCTTTGGGGGCGCGGGTGAAAAACTGTTTTTT. Translated: CASSFGGAGEKLFF.

This clonotype was observed a few times. J is TRBJ2-1 and V is TRBV12-3 or TRBV12-4, with 11 nucleotides matching TRBD2. V lost 6 bases, J lost 9 bases, and 10 bases stayed unmatched. The CDR3 spans 15 residues. CDR3 sequence: CASSRSGRAGGEQFF. CDR3 nucleotide sequence: TGTGCCAGCAGCCGTAGCGGGAGGGCCGGTGGTGAGCAGTTCTTC.

This chain uses TRBV7-2 with TRBJ2-7; 7 bases agree with TRBD1. Trimming took 4 bases from V and 3 from J; bases not matched to a gene: 9. CDR3 length: 15 amino acids. From germline, CDR1 is SGHTA and CDR2 FQGNSA. CDR3 in DNA: TGTGCCAGCAGCTGGAGACAGGGCATCAGCTACGAGCAGTACTTC. Amino acid sequence: CASSWRQGISYEQYF.